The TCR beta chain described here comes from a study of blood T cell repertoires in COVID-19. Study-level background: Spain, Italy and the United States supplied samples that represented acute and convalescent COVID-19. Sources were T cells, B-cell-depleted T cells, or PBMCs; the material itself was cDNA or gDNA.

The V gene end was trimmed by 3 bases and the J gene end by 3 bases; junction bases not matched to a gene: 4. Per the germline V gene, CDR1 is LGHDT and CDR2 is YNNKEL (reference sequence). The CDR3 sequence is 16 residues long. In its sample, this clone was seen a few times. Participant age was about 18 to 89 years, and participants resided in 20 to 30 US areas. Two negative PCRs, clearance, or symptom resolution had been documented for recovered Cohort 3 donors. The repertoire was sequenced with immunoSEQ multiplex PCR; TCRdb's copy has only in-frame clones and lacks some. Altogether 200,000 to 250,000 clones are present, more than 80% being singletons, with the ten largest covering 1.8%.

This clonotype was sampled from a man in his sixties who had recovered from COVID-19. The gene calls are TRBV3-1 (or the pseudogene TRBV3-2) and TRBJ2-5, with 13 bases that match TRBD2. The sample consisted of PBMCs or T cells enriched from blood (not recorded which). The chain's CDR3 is CASSQGTSGEKETQYF. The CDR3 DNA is TGTGCCAGCAGCCAGGGGACTAGCGGGGAAAAAGAGACCCAGTACTTC.